Shown below are 11 T cell receptor beta chains from a single sample sequenced in a study of regulatory T cells in long-lasting Graves disease. As for time point: persistent/refractory GD, antithyroid drugs over 5 years with positive TRAb. RNA isolated from PBMCs was used to make the TCR library. Both iRepertoire HTBI primers and Arm-PCR of CDR3 regions were used to build the TCR beta libraries. TCRdb processed the multiplex PCR reads anew with MiXCR; each CDR3 protein has one entry. The sample includes 650,000 to 700,000 distinct CDR3 sequences, 25% to 35% of them seen just once. The sequences come from peripheral blood mononuclear cells (PBMCs), collected when the disease was refractory, from a patient treated with antithyroid drugs. The origin of the receptors is a female donor with Graves disease.

The chain carries TRBV5-1 and TRBJ2-7; 8 bases line up with TRBD2. The CDR3 spans 15 residues. Germline lookup yields CDR1 SGHRS and CDR2 YFSETQ. Trimming cost V 4 bases and J 2 bases; bases outside gene matches: 8. The CDR3 spells CASSRGGGGTYEQYF. The CDR3 coding sequence is TGCGCCAGCAGCCGCGGGGGCGGGGGGACCTACGAGCAGTACTTC.

This clonotype was counted between two and nine times. One junction end does not reproduce the germline sequence, and a read error may be involved. The rearrangement uses TRBV2 and TRBJ1-4; no clear D. This CDR3 region has 13 residues. Germline CDR1 reads SNHLY; CDR2 reads FYNNEI. DNA of the CDR3: TGTGCCAGCAGCCCAGTTGGGGTTGAAAGACTGTTTTTT. Its translation is CASSPVGVERLFF.

This clonotype has a count of ten or more. The chain recombines TRBV2 with TRBJ1-5, with a possible D match to TRBD1 (5 bases). The CDR3 consists of 13 residues. Germline loops: CDR1 SNHLY, CDR2 FYNNEI. V was shortened by 0 bases and J by 7 bases, with 7 bases between the two germline ends. CDR3 region: CASSEAGVQPQHF. The CDR3, as DNA: TGTGCCAGCAGTGAAGCGGGGGTGCAGCCCCAGCATTTT.

This clonotype came up once. A much larger clone differs by one base, so this may be a read error. The rearrangement links TRBV6-1 to TRBJ1-5, with 7 bases matching TRBD1. CDR3 size: 16 residues. Germline CDR1 reads MNHNS; CDR2 reads SASEGT. The DNA of the CDR3 is TGTGCCAGCGGAGAGACAGGGTATCCAAGCAATCGGCCCCAGCATTTT. This sequence encodes CASGETGYPSNRPQHF.

The gene calls are TRBV28 and TRBJ2-7; possibly TRBD2 for D (6 bases). Germline V lookup: CDR1 MDHEN, CDR2 SYDVKM. The CDR3 covers 13 residues. V was clipped by 5 bases and J by 2 bases, with 10 bases between them. The DNA of the CDR3 is TGTGCCAGCAGTGCGGGGTATCCCTACGAGCAGTACTTC. It is translated as CASSAGYPYEQYF. Full variable domain (remainder filled in from reference TRBV28 and TRBJ2-7): DVKVTQSSRYLVKRTGEKVFLECVQDMDHENMFWYRQDPGLGLRLIYFSYDVKMKEKGDIPEGYSVSREKKERFSLILESASTNQTSMYLCASSAGYPYEQYFGPGTRLTVT.

J is TRBJ2-5 and V is TRBV18, with D unresolved. The CDR3 loop spans 16 amino acids. Trimming took off 2 bases at V and 5 bases at J, with 18 bases between the two ends. The germline V gene has CDR1 KGHSH and CDR2 LQKENI. The CDR3 DNA is TGTGCCAGCTCACCAATCCCATCAGTGGCCCAGGAGACCCAGTACTTC. Residues: CASSPIPSVAQETQYF.

This clonotype was recorded at least ten times. The V and J genes are TRBV6-5 and TRBJ1-2; D not certain. This CDR3 has 14 residues. V dropped 4 bases and J dropped 4 bases, with 13 bases sitting between them. Germline V lookup: CDR1 MNHEY, CDR2 SVGAGI. The CDR3 bases are TGTGCCAGCAGTTCAGAATTCCAAAGCTATGGCTACACCTTC. Residues: CASSSEFQSYGYTF.

In the case of this clonotype: The junction and the germline gene differ at one end; a read error may be behind it. This chain links TRBV18 with TRBJ1-5, with 8 nucleotides matching TRBD1. Germline CDR1 KGHSH, CDR2 LQKENI. The CDR3 is 17 residues long. The DNA of the CDR3 is TGTGCCAGCTTACCACGGGCAGGGGGCGAAGTTGATCAGCCCCAGCATTTT. This codes for CASLPRAGGEVDQPQHF.

This clonotype was observed at least ten times. The chain joins TRBV20-1 to TRBJ2-7, with 9 nucleotides matching TRBD2. V shed 3 bases and J 6 bases; nucleotides not matched to a gene: 3. Germline CDR1 is DFQATT and CDR2 is SNEGSKA (reference sequence). The CDR3 sequence is 12 residues long. The CDR3 coding sequence is TGCAGTGCTAGGGTAGCGGGAGTCGAGCAGTACTTC. Its translation: CSARVAGVEQYF.

By share, this clonotype counts as medium-sized. The chain has TRBV2 and TRBJ2-5, with 12 bases aligning to TRBD2. CDR1 is SNHLY, CDR2 FYNNEI, per germline. CDR3 length: 17 residues. Unmatched junction bases numbered 11, after V lost 5 bases and J lost 4 bases. CDR3 coding DNA: TGTGCCAGCAGTCCACGACTAGCGGGAGTAGGGCGAGAGACCCAGTACTTC. Translated: CASSPRLAGVGRETQYF.

This clonotype was recorded a few times. The V and J genes are TRBV20-1 and TRBJ1-2; TRBD1 matches 8 bases. Germline CDR1 reads DFQATT; CDR2 reads SNEGSKA (reference sequence). The CDR3 has 14 amino acids. V was pared by 1 base and J by 8 bases, with 9 bases of the junction left unmatched. This CDR3 reads CSARGTGFVYGYTF. DNA of the CDR3: TGCAGTGCTAGAGGGACAGGGTTCGTTTACGGCTACACCTTC.